These 20 T cell receptor beta chains were all obtained from the same sample, sequenced in a study of molecular identifiers for immune sequencing clone quantification. TCRdb re-derived calls from the PCR reads in MiXCR, one entry per CDR3 protein. The table includes over 65,000 distinct CDR3 sequences, approximately 23% detected once. The specimen was naive CD8+ T cells from blood, with Jurkat cell RNA spiked in. Subset defined: FACS-sorted CD8+CD4-CCR7+CD45RA+ naive T cells. The receptors originated from a human donor in good health. Some libraries in this study had Jurkat cell RNA spiked in.

This clonotype has at least ten counts. V gene TRBV7-9 combines with J gene TRBJ2-7; TRBD1 matches 8 bases. The J segment lost 2 bases and the V segment lost 5 bases, leaving 5 bases of the junction unmatched. The CDR3 extends over 14 amino acids. CDR1 is SEHNR, CDR2 FQNEAQ, per germline (reference sequence). The CDR3 sequence: CASSPTGDAYEQYF. For the CDR3, the DNA is TGTGCCAGCAGCCCGACAGGGGATGCCTACGAGCAGTACTTC. Supplemented by reference TRBV7-9 and TRBJ2-7, the full variable domain reads DTGVSQNPRHKITKRGQNVTFRCDPISEHNRLYWYRQTLGQGPEFLTYFQNEAQLEKSRLLSDRFSAERPKGSFSTLEIQRTEQGDSAMYLCASSPTGDAYEQYFGPGTRLTVT.

This clonotype has only a few counts. The rearrangement joins TRBV7-9 to TRBJ2-5; 10 nucleotides agree with TRBD2. The J segment lost 3 bases and the V segment lost 4 bases, leaving 5 bases of the junction unmatched. Germline CDR1 is SEHNR and CDR2 is FQNEAQ (reference sequence). The CDR3 covers 15 residues. The CDR3 DNA follows: TGTGCCAGCAGCTACGGGACTAGCGAGAAAGAGACCCAGTACTTC. It codes for CASSYGTSEKETQYF.

The chain couples TRBV23-1 to TRBJ2-7, with TRBD1 matching 7 bases. TRBV23-1 carries the ORF label, with uncertain function. The CDR3 has 15 residues. V gave up 3 bases and J gave up 4 bases; unmatched junction bases: 9. In nucleotides, the CDR3 is TGCGCCAGCAGTCAGTCTGTCGGGACAGCTTACGAGCAGTACTTC. Encoded protein: CASSQSVGTAYEQYF.

As concerns this clonotype: Given a much more abundant clone one base away, this may be a read error. The chain employs TRBV5-1 and TRBJ1-5; D not resolved. Per the germline V gene, CDR1 is SGHRS and CDR2 is YFSETQ. The CDR3 is made up of 14 amino acids. V was clipped by 1 base and J by 3 bases, with 8 bases between them. The CDR3 region is CASSLLGFNQPQHF. The CDR3 region has the DNA TGCGCCAGCAGCTTGTTAGGATTCAATCAGCCCCAGCATTTT.

The sample holds a few counts of this clonotype. The chain links TRBV12-3 or TRBV12-4 to TRBJ1-3; 7 positions match TRBD1. V was pared by 6 bases and J by 0 bases, with 5 bases of the junction left unmatched. This CDR3 has 15 residues. This chain's CDR3 is CASRARQGSGNTIYF. For the CDR3, the DNA is TGTGCCAGCAGAGCTAGACAGGGCTCTGGAAACACCATATATTTT.

The gene calls are TRBV9 and TRBJ2-7; TRBD2 matches 11 bases. The junction had 9 bases not matched to a gene; V was cut back by 3 bases and J by 4 bases. CDR3 length: 16 amino acids. CDR1 is SGDLS and CDR2 is YYNGEE in the germline V gene. CDR3 region: CASSGTSGRHQYEQYF. CDR3 DNA sequence: TGTGCCAGCAGCGGTACTAGCGGGAGACACCAGTACGAGCAGTACTTC.

This clonotype was detected only a few times. The chain joins TRBV27 to TRBJ2-1; possibly TRBD2 for D (6 bases). This CDR3 is 14 amino acids long. Looked up from germline, CDR1 is MNHEY and CDR2 is SMNVEV (reference sequence). V was pared by 7 bases and J by 0 bases, with 10 bases between. This chain's CDR3 is CASTLRGSYNEQFF. Here the CDR3 DNA reads TGTGCCAGCACTCTGCGGGGCTCCTACAATGAGCAGTTCTTC.

The chain recombines TRBV7-8 with TRBJ2-7, with D maybe TRBD1 (5 bases). Germline values: CDR1 SGHVS, CDR2 FQNEAQ. The V gene lost 1 base and the J gene lost 2 bases, with 12 bases spanning the gap. This CDR3 region has 15 residues. The CDR3 is CASSLDSGNPYEQYF. As DNA, the CDR3 is TGTGCCAGCAGCTTAGATTCAGGGAATCCCTACGAGCAGTACTTC.

This clonotype has a count of ten or more. The chain joins TRBV7-6 to TRBJ2-3; no clear D. This CDR3 is built from 14 residues. V dropped 2 bases and J dropped 0 bases, with 6 bases sitting between them. Germline CDR1 reads SGHVS; CDR2 reads FNYEAQ. CDR3 coding DNA: TGTGCCAGCAGCTTACTCACTAGCACAGATACGCAGTATTTT. Its translation: CASSLLTSTDTQYF.

This clonotype was found a few times. This chain joins TRBV14 and TRBJ1-3; a weak D match, TRBD1 (5 bases). The CDR3 length is 15 residues. V was shortened by 1 base and J by 7 bases, with 14 bases between the two germline ends. Germline CDR1 and CDR2: SGHDN and FVKESK. The CDR3 DNA sequence: TGTGCCAGCAGCCAAGCTCCCGGGACCTGGAACACCATATATTTT. Its protein is CASSQAPGTWNTIYF.

J is TRBJ2-7 and V is TRBV5-1, with D possibly matching TRBD1 (6 bases). The CDR3 loop spans 13 amino acids. The germline V and J ends were trimmed by 4 bases and 6 bases, with 14 bases remaining between them. The germline V gene encodes CDR1 SGHRS and CDR2 YFSETQ. This CDR3 reads CASSAGGQCEQYF. CDR3 DNA sequence: TGCGCCAGCAGCGCGGGCGGACAGTGCGAGCAGTACTTC.

This clonotype was detected ten times or more. The chain employs TRBV3-1 and TRBJ2-2; 10 nucleotides match TRBD2. The germline gives CDR1 LGHDT, CDR2 YNNKEL (reference sequence). The V and J ends lost 2 bases and 6 bases, in that order; junction bases with no gene match: 6. The CDR3 runs 16 residues. CDR3 in amino acids: CASSQNVGTSAGELFF. For the CDR3, the DNA is TGTGCCAGCAGCCAAAATGTCGGGACTAGCGCCGGGGAGCTGTTTTTT.

Of note for this clonotype: This may stem from a read error, because a much larger clone lies one nucleotide away. V and J are TRBV24-1 and TRBJ2-2, with D possibly matching TRBD2 (6 bases). The germline V and J ends were trimmed by 8 bases and 6 bases, with 12 bases remaining between them. The CDR3 runs 13 residues. The germline V gene has CDR1 KGHDR and CDR2 SFDVKD. CDR3 DNA: TGTGCCACCATCTATGGAGGGTCCGGGGAGCTGTTTTTT. Amino acids: CATIYGGSGELFF.

With regard to this clonotype: One base away lies a much larger clone, so this may be a sequencing read error. This sequence joins TRBV10-3 and TRBJ2-7; D gene ambiguous. Germline CDR1 and CDR2: ENHRY and SYGVKD. CDR3 length: 12 residues. With 0 bases removed from V and 3 bases from J, the gap between germline ends came to 3 bases. CDR3 nucleotide sequence: TGTGCCATCAGTGAGTCGTGCTACGAGCAGTACTTC. It encodes CAISESCYEQYF.

This clonotype was recorded many times. The chain has TRBV4-2 and TRBJ1-1; D perhaps matches TRBD1 (5 bases). V was shortened by 4 bases and J by 3 bases, with 15 bases between the two germline ends. The germline gives CDR1 LGHNA, CDR2 YNFKEQ. This CDR3 is 15 amino acids long. CDR3: CASSPTTPGDTEAFF. DNA for the CDR3: TGTGCCAGCAGCCCCACAACTCCGGGGGACACTGAAGCTTTCTTT.

Notes on this clonotype: A much larger clone sits a single nucleotide away, making a read error possible. This chain joins TRBV27 and TRBJ1-1; D is possibly TRBD1 (6 bases). CDR3 length: 14 residues. Germline lookup yields CDR1 MNHEY and CDR2 SMNVEV (reference sequence). This chain's CDR3 is CASSVGQLGTAAFF. CDR3 sequence (DNA): TGTGCCAGCAGTGTCGGACAGCTGGGCACTGCAGCTTTCTTT.

To note about this clonotype: A read error may explain this, as a much larger clone is one base away. This chain joins TRBV19 and TRBJ2-2; D gene ambiguous. V was trimmed by 4 bases and J by 5 bases, leaving 20 bases between them. Germline V gives CDR1 LNHDA, CDR2 SQIVND (reference sequence). This CDR3 has 17 amino acids. The CDR3 nucleotides are TGTGCCAGTAGTACATCGCCCGTGGTGCAGAAAACCGGGGAGCTGTTTTTT. Translated, it gives CASSTSPVVQKTGELFF.

The table lists this clonotype with many counts. The chain combines TRBV7-6 with TRBJ1-4; D ambiguous. Germline V gene sequence: CDR1 SGHVS, CDR2 FNYEAQ. V was trimmed by 5 bases and J by 6 bases, leaving 10 bases between them. CDR3 length: 13 residues. The DNA for the CDR3 is TGTGCCAGCAGCCCGGAATTAGATGAAAAACTGTTTTTT. Translating gives CASSPELDEKLFF.

This clonotype was counted ten times or more. The gene calls are TRBV4-3 and TRBJ2-7; D may be TRBD1 (6 bases). Germline V gene sequence: CDR1 LGHNA, CDR2 YSLEER. Trimming stripped 0 bases from V and 5 bases from J, with 14 bases between. The CDR3 is 15 amino acids. The CDR3 nucleotides read TGCGCCAGCAGCCAAGATGGGGGCCCAGAAGACGAGCAGTACTTC. Its protein product is CASSQDGGPEDEQYF.

V usage is TRBV5-6 and J usage is TRBJ2-7; perhaps TRBD1 as D (6 bases). CDR3 length: 13 residues. The ends were cut back, 0 bases at V and 2 bases at J, with 6 bases in the middle. Germline values: CDR1 SGHDT, CDR2 YYEEEE. The CDR3 loop reads CASSLGGPYEQYF. In DNA, the CDR3 is TGTGCCAGCAGCTTGGGGGGGCCCTACGAGCAGTACTTC.